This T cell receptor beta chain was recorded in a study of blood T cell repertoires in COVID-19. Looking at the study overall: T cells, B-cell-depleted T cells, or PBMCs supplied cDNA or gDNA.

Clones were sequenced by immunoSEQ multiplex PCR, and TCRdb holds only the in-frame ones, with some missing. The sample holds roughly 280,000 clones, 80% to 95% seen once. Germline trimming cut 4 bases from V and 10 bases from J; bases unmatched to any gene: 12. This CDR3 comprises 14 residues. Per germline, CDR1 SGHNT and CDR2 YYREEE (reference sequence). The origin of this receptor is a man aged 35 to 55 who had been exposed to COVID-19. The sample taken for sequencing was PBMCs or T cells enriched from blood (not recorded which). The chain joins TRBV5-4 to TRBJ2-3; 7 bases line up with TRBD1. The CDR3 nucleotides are TGTGCCAGCAGCACAGAATACCAGGGGGTTCCGCAGTATTTT. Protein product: CASSTEYQGVPQYF.